The clone carrying this TCR beta chain turned up a few times. Its cognate antigen is unknown. V dropped 4 bases and J dropped 1 base, with 14 bases sitting between them. The CDR3 loop spans 16 amino acids. CDR1 and CDR2 (germline): SGHRS, YFSETQ. The data are from a study of vaccination effects on CD4 cells after COVID-19. Some clones are missing from TCRdb's copy, which holds only in-frame ones; the method was immunoSEQ multiplex PCR. The sample yields tens of thousands of clones, 65% to 75% seen once. Ahead of sequencing, the ViraFEST assay grew antigen-specific CD4+ T cells using viral peptide pools. The authors isolated CD4+ T cells after ten to eleven days of culture. Participants received two doses of either the BNT162b2 or mRNA-1273 vaccine.

This chain uses TRBV5-1 with TRBJ2-2; D may be TRBD1 (5 bases). This clonotype was sampled from a human donor who received a COVID-19 vaccine. This material consisted of CD4+ T cells from PBMCs cultured with HCoV-OC43 spike peptides, taken after COVID-19 vaccination. Subset noted: HCoV-OC43 spike overlapping peptide pool stimulation. The CDR3 spells CASSAIQVLNTGELFF. Written as DNA, the CDR3 is TGCGCCAGCAGCGCAATACAGGTTTTGAACACCGGGGAGCTGTTTTTT.